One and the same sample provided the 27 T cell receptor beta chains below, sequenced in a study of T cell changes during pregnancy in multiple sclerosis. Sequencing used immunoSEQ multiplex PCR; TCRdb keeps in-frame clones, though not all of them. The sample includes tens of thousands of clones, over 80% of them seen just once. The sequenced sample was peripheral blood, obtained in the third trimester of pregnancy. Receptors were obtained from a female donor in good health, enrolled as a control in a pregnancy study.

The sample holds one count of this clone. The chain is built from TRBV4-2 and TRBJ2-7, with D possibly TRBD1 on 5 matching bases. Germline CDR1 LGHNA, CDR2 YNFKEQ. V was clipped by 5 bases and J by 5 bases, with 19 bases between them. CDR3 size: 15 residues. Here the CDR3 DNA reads TGTGCCAGCAGCAGGGAAAAGGGGTCGGTCGACGAGCAGTACTTC. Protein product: CASSREKGSVDEQYF.

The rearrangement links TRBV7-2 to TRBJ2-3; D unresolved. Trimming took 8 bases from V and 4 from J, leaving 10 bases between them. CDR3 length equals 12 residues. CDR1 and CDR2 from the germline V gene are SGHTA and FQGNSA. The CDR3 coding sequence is TGTGCCAGCTCCCCTTCTTCAGATACGCAGTATTTT. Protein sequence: CASSPSSDTQYF.

The CDR3 here is CSVEENRGYEQYF. Here the CDR3 DNA reads TGCAGCGTTGAAGAAAACAGGGGGTACGAGCAGTACTTC. The chain couples TRBV29-1 to TRBJ2-7, with 8 bases lining up with TRBD1. Trimming removed 0 bases from V and 4 bases from J; junction bases left unmatched: 2. Germline assignment: CDR1 SQVTM and CDR2 ANQGSEA. CDR3 length equals 13 residues.

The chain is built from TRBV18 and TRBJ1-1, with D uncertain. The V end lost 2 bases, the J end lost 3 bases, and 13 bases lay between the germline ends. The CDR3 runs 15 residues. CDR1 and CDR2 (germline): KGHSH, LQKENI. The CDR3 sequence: CASSPNFGTDTEAFF. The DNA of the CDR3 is TGTGCCAGCTCACCAAATTTCGGAACAGACACTGAAGCTTTCTTT.

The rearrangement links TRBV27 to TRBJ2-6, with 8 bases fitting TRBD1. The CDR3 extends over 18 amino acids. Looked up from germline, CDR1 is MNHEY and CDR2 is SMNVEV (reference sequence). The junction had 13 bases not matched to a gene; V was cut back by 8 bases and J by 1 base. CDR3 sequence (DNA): TGTGCCAGCGCCGTCTGGACAGGGTTCGGGTCTGGGGCCAACGTCCTGACTTTC. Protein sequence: CASAVWTGFGSGANVLTF.

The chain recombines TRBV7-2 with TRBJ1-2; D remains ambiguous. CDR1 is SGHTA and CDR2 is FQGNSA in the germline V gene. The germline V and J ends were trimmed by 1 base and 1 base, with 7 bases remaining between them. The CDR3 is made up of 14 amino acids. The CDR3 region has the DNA TGTGCCAGCAGCTTAGTGTACAGTAACTATGGCTACACCTTC. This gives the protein CASSLVYSNYGYTF.

The CDR3 DNA reads as TGTGCCACCAGCAGAGCGGGGGGAGGGGACCAGCCCCAGCATTTT. Translated: CATSRAGGGDQPQHF. V is TRBV15 and J is TRBJ1-5; weak D call: TRBD1 (5 bases). The CDR3 runs 15 residues. Germline V gives CDR1 LNHNV, CDR2 YYDKDF (reference sequence). Trimming pared 1 base from V and 7 bases from J, leaving 14 bases between.

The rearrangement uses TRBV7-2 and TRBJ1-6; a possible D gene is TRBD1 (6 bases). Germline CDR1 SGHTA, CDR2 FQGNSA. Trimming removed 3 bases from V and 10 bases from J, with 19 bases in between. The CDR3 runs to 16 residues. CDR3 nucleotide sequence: TGTGCCAGCAGCTTTCGGGGCAGGGGCCCGAGGTCACCCCTCCACTTT. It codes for CASSFRGRGPRSPLHF. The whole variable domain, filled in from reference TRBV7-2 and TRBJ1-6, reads GAGVSQSPSNKVTEKGKDVELRCDPISGHTALYWYRQSLGQGLEFLIYFQGNSAPDKSGLPSDRFSAERTGGSVSTLTIQRTQQEDSAVYLCASSFRGRGPRSPLHFGNGTRLTVT.

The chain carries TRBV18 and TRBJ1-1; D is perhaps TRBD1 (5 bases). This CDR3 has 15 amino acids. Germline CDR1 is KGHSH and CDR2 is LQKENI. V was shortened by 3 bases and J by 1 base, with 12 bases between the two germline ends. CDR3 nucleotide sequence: TGTGCCAGCTCACCCAACGGGGGATCGAACACTGAAGCTTTCTTT. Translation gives CASSPNGGSNTEAFF.

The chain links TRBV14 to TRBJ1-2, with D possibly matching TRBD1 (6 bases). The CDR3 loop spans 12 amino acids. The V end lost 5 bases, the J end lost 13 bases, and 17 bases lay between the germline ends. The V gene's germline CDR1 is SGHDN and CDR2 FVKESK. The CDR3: CASSYYRQVRTF. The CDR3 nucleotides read TGTGCCAGCAGCTACTACCGACAGGTTCGCACCTTC.

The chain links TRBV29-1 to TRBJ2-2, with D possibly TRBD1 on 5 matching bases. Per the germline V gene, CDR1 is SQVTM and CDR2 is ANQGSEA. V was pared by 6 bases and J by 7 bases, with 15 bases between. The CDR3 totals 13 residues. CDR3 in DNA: TGCAGCGTCTTCACAGGTTGGAACGGGGAGCTGTTTTTT. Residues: CSVFTGWNGELFF.

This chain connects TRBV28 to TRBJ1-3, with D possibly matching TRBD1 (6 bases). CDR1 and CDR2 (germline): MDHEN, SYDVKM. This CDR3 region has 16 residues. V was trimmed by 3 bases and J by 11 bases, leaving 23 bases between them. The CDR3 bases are TGTGCCAGCAGTTTCGGGACACGGGTCATTCTGTCCTCCATATATTTT. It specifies CASSFGTRVILSSIYF.

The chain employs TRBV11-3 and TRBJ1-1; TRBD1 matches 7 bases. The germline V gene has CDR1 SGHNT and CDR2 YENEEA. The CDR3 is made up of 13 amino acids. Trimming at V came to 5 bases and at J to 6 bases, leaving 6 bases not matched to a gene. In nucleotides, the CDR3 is TGTGCCAGCAGCAGGGGGCGCGGGGCTGAAGCTTTCTTT. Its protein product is CASSRGRGAEAFF.

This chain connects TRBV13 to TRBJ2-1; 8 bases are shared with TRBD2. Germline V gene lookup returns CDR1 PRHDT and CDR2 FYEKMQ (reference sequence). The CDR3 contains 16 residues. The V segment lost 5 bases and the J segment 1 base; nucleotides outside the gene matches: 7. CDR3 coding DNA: TGTGCCAGCAGCCCCCCGGGGGGGCGGTCCTACAATGAGCAGTTCTTC. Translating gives CASSPPGGRSYNEQFF.

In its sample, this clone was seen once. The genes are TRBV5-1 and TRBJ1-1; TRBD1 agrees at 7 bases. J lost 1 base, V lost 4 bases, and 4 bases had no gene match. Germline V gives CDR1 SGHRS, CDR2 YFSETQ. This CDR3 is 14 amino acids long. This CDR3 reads CASSPGQPNTEAFF. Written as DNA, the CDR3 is TGCGCCAGCAGCCCGGGACAGCCGAACACTGAAGCTTTCTTT.

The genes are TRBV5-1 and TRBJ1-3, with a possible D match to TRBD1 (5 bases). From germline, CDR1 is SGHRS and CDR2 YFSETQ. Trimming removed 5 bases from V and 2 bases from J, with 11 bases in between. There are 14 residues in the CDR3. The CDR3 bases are TGCGCCAGCAGTCTAGGGGCAACTGGAAACACCATATATTTT. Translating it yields CASSLGATGNTIYF.

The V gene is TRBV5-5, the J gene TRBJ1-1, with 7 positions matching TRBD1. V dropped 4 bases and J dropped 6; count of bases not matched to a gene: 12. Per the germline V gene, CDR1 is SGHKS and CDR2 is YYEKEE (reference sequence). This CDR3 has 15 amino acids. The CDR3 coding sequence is TGTGCCAGCAGCCGATTACAGGGGAGTATCGCTGAAGCTTTCTTT. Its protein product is CASSRLQGSIAEAFF.

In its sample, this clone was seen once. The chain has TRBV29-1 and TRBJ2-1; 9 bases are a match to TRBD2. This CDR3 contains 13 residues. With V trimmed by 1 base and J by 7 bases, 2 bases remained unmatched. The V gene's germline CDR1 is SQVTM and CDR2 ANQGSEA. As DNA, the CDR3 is TGCAGCGTTGAAGTGCGGGAGGGTAATGAGCAGTTCTTC. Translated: CSVEVREGNEQFF.

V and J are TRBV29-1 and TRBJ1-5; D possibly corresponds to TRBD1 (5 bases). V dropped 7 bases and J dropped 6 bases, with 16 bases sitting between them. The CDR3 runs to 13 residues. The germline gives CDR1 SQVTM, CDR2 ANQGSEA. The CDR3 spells CSAEVGGGQPQHF. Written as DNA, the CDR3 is TGCAGCGCCGAAGTTGGGGGGGGTCAGCCCCAGCATTTT.

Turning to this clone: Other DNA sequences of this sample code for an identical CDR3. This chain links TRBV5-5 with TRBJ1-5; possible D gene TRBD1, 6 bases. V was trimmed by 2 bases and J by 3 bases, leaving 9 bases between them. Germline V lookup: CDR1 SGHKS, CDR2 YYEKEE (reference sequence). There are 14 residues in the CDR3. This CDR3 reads CASSLGQNNQPQHF. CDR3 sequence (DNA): TGTGCCAGCAGCTTAGGACAGAACAATCAGCCCCAGCATTTT.

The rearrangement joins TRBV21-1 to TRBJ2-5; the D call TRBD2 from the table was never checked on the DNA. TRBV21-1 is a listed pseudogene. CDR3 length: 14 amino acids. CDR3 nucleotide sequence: TGTGCCACCATTCCCCCCCTAAAATTAGAGACCCAGTACTTC. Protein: CATIPPLKLETQYF.

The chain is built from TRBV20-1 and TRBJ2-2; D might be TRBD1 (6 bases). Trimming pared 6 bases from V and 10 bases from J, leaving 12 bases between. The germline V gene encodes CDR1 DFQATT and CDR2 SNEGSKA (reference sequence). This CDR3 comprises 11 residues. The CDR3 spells CSALTGLELFF. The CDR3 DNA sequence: TGCAGTGCCTTGACAGGCTTGGAGCTGTTTTTT.

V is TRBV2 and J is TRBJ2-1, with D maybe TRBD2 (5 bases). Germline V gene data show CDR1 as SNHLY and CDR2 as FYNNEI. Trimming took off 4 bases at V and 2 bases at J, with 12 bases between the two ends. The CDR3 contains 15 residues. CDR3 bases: TGTGCCAGCAGTGGGGTGCGGGCTACCTACAATGAGCAGTTCTTC. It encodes CASSGVRATYNEQFF.

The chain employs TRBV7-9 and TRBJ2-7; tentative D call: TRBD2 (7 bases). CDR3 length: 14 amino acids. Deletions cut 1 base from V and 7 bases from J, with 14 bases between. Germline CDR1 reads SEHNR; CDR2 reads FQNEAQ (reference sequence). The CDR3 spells CASSLDVGGLEQYF. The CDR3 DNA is TGTGCCAGCAGCTTAGATGTCGGGGGGCTTGAGCAGTACTTC. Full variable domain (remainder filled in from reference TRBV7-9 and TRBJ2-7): DTGVSQNPRHKITKRGQNVTFRCDPISEHNRLYWYRQTLGQGPEFLTYFQNEAQLEKSRLLSDRFSAERPKGSFSTLEIQRTEQGDSAMYLCASSLDVGGLEQYFGPGTRLTVT.

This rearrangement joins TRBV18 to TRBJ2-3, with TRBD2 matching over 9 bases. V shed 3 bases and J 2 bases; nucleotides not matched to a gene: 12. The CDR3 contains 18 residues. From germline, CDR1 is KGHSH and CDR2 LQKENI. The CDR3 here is CASSPGLAGRITTDTQYF. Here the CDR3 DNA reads TGTGCCAGCTCACCGGGGCTAGCGGGACGAATTACCACAGATACGCAGTATTTT.

The CDR3 region is CATRPASGYEQYF. CDR3 in DNA: TGTGCCACCCGCCCCGCTAGCGGATACGAGCAGTACTTC. The rearrangement joins TRBV6-1 to TRBJ2-7; the match to TRBD2 covers 7 bases. Germline V lookup: CDR1 MNHNS, CDR2 SASEGT. V lost 10 bases to trimming and J lost 4 bases; unmatched junction nucleotides: 10. The CDR3 extends over 13 amino acids.

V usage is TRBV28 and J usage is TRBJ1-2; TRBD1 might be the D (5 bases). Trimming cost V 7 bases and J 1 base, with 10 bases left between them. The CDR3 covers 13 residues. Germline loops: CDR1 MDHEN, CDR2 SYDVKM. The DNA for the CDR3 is TGTGCCAGCAAGAGACAGCTTAACTATGGCTACACCTTC. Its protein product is CASKRQLNYGYTF.